These T cell receptor beta chains were read from a single sample in a study of T cell repertoires in cytomegalovirus infection. A single record per CDR3 protein comes from TCRdb applying MiXCR to the reads. This sample carries fewer than 550,000 distinct CDR3 sequences, 11% of them seen once, and the ten largest clones take 9.5% to 13%. The sample consisted of PBMCs. Receptors originate from a human donor in good health (CMV status not recorded). Some clones in this sample may be carry-over from other donors' samples. The CDR3 runs from the conserved cysteine through the conserved F or W. The D gene is left open where the match is weak. The size field is filled for only some rows; it gives once, few, many or a size class.

j_gene	abundance	d_gene	v_gene	CDR3nt	CDR3aa
TRBJ2-7	many	NA	TRBV6-2/TRBV6-3	TGTGCCAGCAGTATCTCCGGGACAAGGAGCTCCTACGAGCAGTACTTC	CASSISGTRSSYEQYF
TRBJ1-2	NA	NA	TRBV29-1	TGCAGCGTTGAACGGAACTATGGCTACACCTTC	CSVERNYGYTF
TRBJ2-7	many	TRBD1	TRBV7-2	TGTGCCAGCAGCACCGGACAGGGCCCCTACGAGCAGTACTTC	CASSTGQGPYEQYF
TRBJ2-7	few	NA	TRBV19	TGTGCCAGTAACCCCGGCGGAGGGGGGTACGAGCAGTACTTC	CASNPGGGGYEQYF
TRBJ2-6	many	NA	TRBV6-2/TRBV6-3	TGTGCCAGCACCTTATTCTCTGGGGCCAACGTCCTGACTTTC	CASTLFSGANVLTF
TRBJ2-2	NA	TRBD2	TRBV15	TGTGCCACCAGCAGAAGAGCGGGAGTTTACACCGGGGAGCTGTTTTTT	CATSRRAGVYTGELFF
TRBJ2-2	many	TRBD2	TRBV4-2	TGTGCCAGCAGCCGTAGCGGGAGTAGCACCGGGGAGCTGTTTTTT	CASSRSGSSTGELFF
TRBJ2-7	many	NA	TRBV19	TGTGCCAGTAGTATGGACAGCTCCTACGAGCAGTACTTC	CASSMDSSYEQYF
TRBJ2-7	NA	NA	TRBV28	TGTGCCAGCAGTTTTATAGTCAGGGGGAGGAACGAGCAGTACTTC	CASSFIVRGRNEQYF
TRBJ2-7	NA	TRBD1	TRBV14	TGTGCCAGCAGCCACCCGGGACAGGGAACGCCAAGGACAGACTACGAGCAGTACTTC	CASSHPGQGTPRTDYEQYF
TRBJ2-1	many	TRBD2	TRBV3-1	TGTGCCAGCAGCCAGTCTAGGGGACTAGCGTACAATGAGCAGTTCTTC	CASSQSRGLAYNEQFF
TRBJ2-2	many	TRBD1	TRBV7-6	TGTGCCAGCAGCTTGGGGATTCCGGGACAGACGAACACCGGGGAGCTGTTTTTT	CASSLGIPGQTNTGELFF
TRBJ2-7	few	TRBD1	TRBV11-2	TGTGCCAGCAGCCCGGGACAGTTCTACGAGCAGTACTTC	CASSPGQFYEQYF
TRBJ1-1	few	NA	TRBV6-1	TGTGCCAGCAGTGAAGGAAGGGGTCGCGCTTTCTTT	CASSEGRGRAFF
TRBJ2-7	many	NA	TRBV4-1	TGCGCCAGCAGCCAAGATCGGTCCTACGAGCAGTACTTC	CASSQDRSYEQYF
TRBJ2-3	many	NA	TRBV7-3	TGTGCCAGCAGCCCTACCTACCTGGATACGCAGTATTTT	CASSPTYLDTQYF
TRBJ1-3	many	NA	TRBV12-3/TRBV12-4	TGTGCCAGCAGTTCACACGCCCGATCCTCTGGAAACACCATATATTTT	CASSSHARSSGNTIYF
TRBJ2-6	many	NA	TRBV28	TGTGCCAGCAGTCGCCGGTCTGGGCGATTTGGGGCCAACGTCCTGACTTTC	CASSRRSGRFGANVLTF
TRBJ1-4	many	NA	TRBV6-5	TGTGCCAGCAGGAGCCAGGCAACTAATGAAAAACTGTTTTTT	CASRSQATNEKLFF
TRBJ2-4	many	NA	TRBV7-2	TGTGCCAGCAGCTTAGACTCCTCTAGTGGCAAAAACATTCAGTACTTC	CASSLDSSSGKNIQYF
TRBJ1-6	many	NA	TRBV10-2	TGCGCCAGCAGTGATGTGCCACCCCTCCACTTT	CASSDVPPLHF
TRBJ2-5	NA	NA	TRBV20-1	TGCAGTGCTCGGTCGACGTCAAGGGAGACCCAGTACTTC	CSARSTSRETQYF
TRBJ1-5	many	NA	TRBV28	TGTGCCAGCAGTTTACCCAACCTCGGACAGCCCCAGCATTTT	CASSLPNLGQPQHF
TRBJ1-1	many	TRBD1	TRBV19	TGTGCCAGTAGTACGCCACAGGGGGCGTGGGAAGCTTTCTTT	CASSTPQGAWEAFF